This TCR beta chain was recorded in a study of STAT5B mutations in CD4+ large granular lymphocyte leukemia. Across the whole study: Among healthy donors, a particular HLA allele went with more CDR3 'QG' motifs.

The authors' processing: Lowest detectable productive clonotype frequency was 2.59 x 10-5. The data were produced by immunoSEQ multiplex PCR, yet TCRdb's version contains in-frame clones alone and is incomplete. That table gives V, J and clone size, and the DNA gave D and trimming. The data contain 40,000 to 45,000 clones, 65% to 85% of them seen just once; the ten biggest clones take up approximately 0.32%. The V segment lost 3 bases and the J segment 0 bases; nucleotides outside the gene matches: 9. Germline values: CDR1 MDHEN, CDR2 SYDVKM. The CDR3 is 17 amino acids. The sequencing sample was made of CD4+ T cells from blood buffy coats. This sequence was found in a human donor in good health. The V gene is TRBV28, the J gene TRBJ2-7; 9 nucleotides align to TRBD1. The CDR3 sequence: CASSFSLTGGHSYEQYF. CDR3 coding DNA: TGTGCCAGCAGTTTTTCCTTGACAGGGGGACACTCCTACGAGCAGTACTTC. The entire variable domain, with the rest obtained from reference TRBV28 and TRBJ2-7, is as follows: DVKVTQSSRYLVKRTGEKVFLECVQDMDHENMFWYRQDPGLGLRLIYFSYDVKMKEKGDIPEGYSVSREKKERFSLILESASTNQTSMYLCASSFSLTGGHSYEQYFGPGTRLTVT.